The 12 T cell receptor beta chains below all came from one sample that was sequenced in a study of blood T cell repertoires in COVID-19. Profiled with immunoSEQ multiplex PCR; TCRdb holds only in-frame clones, not every one. The table records about 62,000 clones, about nine tenths of them present only once. The sequenced sample consisted of peripheral blood. The receptors here all came from a woman over 75 with acute or convalescent COVID-19.

CDR3 DNA: TGTGCCAGCAGAACAGGGGGCGCGGCGGGCGAGCAGTTCTTC. Its protein product is CASRTGGAAGEQFF. The chain couples TRBV28 to TRBJ2-1, with 9 bases aligning to TRBD1. The V and J ends lost 6 bases and 10 bases, in that order; junction bases with no gene match: 10. The CDR3 is 14 amino acids. In germline, CDR1 is MDHEN, CDR2 SYDVKM. Based on the CDR3 plus reference TRBV28 and TRBJ2-1, the full variable domain is DVKVTQSSRYLVKRTGEKVFLECVQDMDHENMFWYRQDPGLGLRLIYFSYDVKMKEKGDIPEGYSVSREKKERFSLILESASTNQTSMYLCASRTGGAAGEQFFGPGTRLTVL.

The CDR3 sequence: CASSIRDRNTEAFF. CDR3 sequence (DNA): TGTGCCAGCAGCATCCGCGACAGGAACACTGAAGCTTTCTTT. The J gene is TRBJ1-1, the V gene TRBV5-5; the D gene is possibly TRBD1 (5 bases). This CDR3 spans 14 amino acids. V was clipped by 4 bases and J by 1 base, with 11 bases between them. Germline V gene data show CDR1 as SGHKS and CDR2 as YYEKEE (reference sequence).

This clone was seen a handful of times. The chain couples TRBV19 to TRBJ1-3; 7 positions match TRBD1. The V gene's germline CDR1 is LNHDA and CDR2 SQIVND (reference sequence). This CDR3 has 14 amino acids. V trimming: 6 bases; J trimming: 7 bases; junction bases outside the gene matches: 9. The CDR3: CASSAQGRGNTIYF. The CDR3 DNA reads as TGTGCCAGTAGCGCACAGGGGAGAGGGAACACCATATATTTT.

V gene TRBV27 combines with J gene TRBJ2-5, with D possibly being TRBD2 (6 bases). The length of the CDR3 is 14 residues. Germline V gives CDR1 MNHEY, CDR2 SMNVEV (reference sequence). The ends were cut back, 6 bases at V and 5 bases at J, with 16 bases in the middle. CDR3 protein: CASREGGRVETQYF. The CDR3 nucleotides read TGTGCCAGCAGAGAAGGAGGGCGGGTGGAGACCCAGTACTTC.

The rearrangement links TRBV7-9 to TRBJ1-4; TRBD1 aligns across 7 bases. Germline V gene lookup returns CDR1 SEHNR and CDR2 FQNEAQ (reference sequence). After removal of 5 bases from V and 0 bases from J, the junction contained 3 bases not matched to a gene. The CDR3 runs to 15 residues. The CDR3 DNA reads TGTGCCAGCAGCCGGCAGGGGGCAACTAATGAAAAACTGTTTTTT. The encoded protein is CASSRQGATNEKLFF.

The rearrangement joins TRBV27 to TRBJ2-3, with D possibly TRBD2 on 6 matching bases. Trimming took off 6 bases at V and 1 base at J, with 17 bases between the two ends. This CDR3 is built from 16 residues. Germline V gene sequence: CDR1 MNHEY, CDR2 SMNVEV (reference sequence). DNA for the CDR3: TGTGCCAGCAGGCTGGGGGGATATCTTGGCACAGATACGCAGTATTTT. Protein product: CASRLGGYLGTDTQYF.

The rearrangement links TRBV4-2 to TRBJ2-1; TRBD1 might be the D (6 bases). Trimming removed 4 bases at V and 3 bases at J, with 10 bases between. This CDR3 has 14 residues. Germline V gene sequence: CDR1 LGHNA, CDR2 YNFKEQ. CDR3: CASSPGTNYNEQFF. CDR3 DNA sequence: TGTGCCAGCAGCCCCGGGACAAACTACAATGAGCAGTTCTTC.

The rearrangement links TRBV3-1 (or the pseudogene TRBV3-2) to TRBJ1-6; D ambiguous. The germline gives CDR1 LGHDT, CDR2 YNNKEL (reference sequence). The CDR3 consists of 16 residues. The V end was cut by 6 bases, the J end by 7 bases, with 19 bases between. The CDR3 region has the DNA TGTGCCAGCAGTGAAATTCCGACTTCGGGAAATTCACCCCTCCACTTT. Translation: CASSEIPTSGNSPLHF.

J is TRBJ1-5 and V is TRBV7-9; TRBD1 aligns across 9 bases. Germline V gene data show CDR1 as SEHNR and CDR2 as FQNEAQ (reference sequence). Trimming at V came to 5 bases and at J to 2 bases, leaving 7 bases not matched to a gene. This CDR3 region has 16 residues. CDR3 in amino acids: CASSQGTGSGNQPQHF. CDR3 coding DNA: TGTGCCAGCAGCCAAGGGACAGGGTCTGGCAATCAGCCCCAGCATTTT.

This rearrangement joins TRBV28 to TRBJ1-5; D is unresolved. CDR1 and CDR2 from the germline V gene are MDHEN and SYDVKM. The V gene lost 6 bases and the J gene lost 0 bases, with 15 bases spanning the gap. The CDR3 is 16 amino acids. The CDR3, as DNA: TGTGCCAGCAGGGGTCAGGTGTCACCTAGCAATCAGCCCCAGCATTTT. Its translation: CASRGQVSPSNQPQHF.

The chain recombines TRBV10-1 with TRBJ2-3, with 9 bases aligning to TRBD2. This CDR3 has 15 amino acids. In germline, CDR1 is WNHNN, CDR2 SYGVQD (reference sequence). V shed 6 bases and J 9 bases; nucleotides not matched to a gene: 13. CDR3 in DNA: TGCGCCAGCAGCGACACCGGGACTAGCCCTGGGACGCAGTATTTT. Translation: CASSDTGTSPGTQYF.

The rearrangement joins TRBV18 to TRBJ2-6, with 9 bases fitting TRBD1. This CDR3 spans 18 amino acids. Trimming at V came to 3 bases and at J to 1 base, leaving 7 bases not matched to a gene. Germline assignment: CDR1 KGHSH and CDR2 LQKENI. CDR3 bases: TGTGCCAGCTCACCCGGGACAGGGCTCCCTTCTGGGGCCAACGTCCTGACTTTC. Amino acid sequence: CASSPGTGLPSGANVLTF.